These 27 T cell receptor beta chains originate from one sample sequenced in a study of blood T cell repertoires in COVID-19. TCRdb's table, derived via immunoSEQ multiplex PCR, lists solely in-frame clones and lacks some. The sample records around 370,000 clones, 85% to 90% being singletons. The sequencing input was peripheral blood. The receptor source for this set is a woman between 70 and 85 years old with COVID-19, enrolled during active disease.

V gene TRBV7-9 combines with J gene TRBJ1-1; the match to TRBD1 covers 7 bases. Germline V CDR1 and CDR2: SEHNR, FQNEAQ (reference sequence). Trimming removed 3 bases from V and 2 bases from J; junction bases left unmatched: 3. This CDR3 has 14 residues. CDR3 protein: CASSLGTDNTEAFF. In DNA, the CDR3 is TGTGCCAGCAGCTTGGGGACAGATAACACTGAAGCTTTCTTT.

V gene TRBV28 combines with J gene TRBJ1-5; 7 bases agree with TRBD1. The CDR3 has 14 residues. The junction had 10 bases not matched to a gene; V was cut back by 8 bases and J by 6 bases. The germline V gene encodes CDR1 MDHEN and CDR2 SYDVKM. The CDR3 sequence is CASLLPGGIQPQHF. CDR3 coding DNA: TGTGCCAGCCTACTGCCAGGGGGAATTCAGCCCCAGCATTTT.

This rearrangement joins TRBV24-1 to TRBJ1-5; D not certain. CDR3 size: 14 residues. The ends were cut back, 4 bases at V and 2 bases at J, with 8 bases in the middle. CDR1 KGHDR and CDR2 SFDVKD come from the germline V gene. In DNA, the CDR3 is TGTGCCACCAGTGAAGCCCCCGGCAATCAGCCCCAGCATTTT. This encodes CATSEAPGNQPQHF.

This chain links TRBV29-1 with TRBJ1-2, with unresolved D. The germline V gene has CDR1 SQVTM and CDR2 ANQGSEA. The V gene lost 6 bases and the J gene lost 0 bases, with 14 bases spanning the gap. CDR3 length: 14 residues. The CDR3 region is CSVLREPTNYGYTF. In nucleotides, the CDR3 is TGCAGCGTGCTAAGGGAGCCAACTAACTATGGCTACACCTTC.

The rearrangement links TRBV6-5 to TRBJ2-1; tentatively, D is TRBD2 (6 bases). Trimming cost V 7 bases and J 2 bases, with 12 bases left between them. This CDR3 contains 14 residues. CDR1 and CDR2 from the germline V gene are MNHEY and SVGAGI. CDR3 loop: CASTQAGPYNEQFF. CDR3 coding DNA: TGTGCCAGCACCCAGGCGGGGCCCTACAATGAGCAGTTCTTC.

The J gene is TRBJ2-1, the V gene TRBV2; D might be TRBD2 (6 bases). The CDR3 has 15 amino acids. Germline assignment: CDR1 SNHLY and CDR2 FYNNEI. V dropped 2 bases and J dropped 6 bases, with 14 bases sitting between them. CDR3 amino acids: CASSEWGVQANEQFF. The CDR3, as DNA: TGTGCCAGCAGTGAATGGGGGGTACAGGCCAATGAGCAGTTCTTC.

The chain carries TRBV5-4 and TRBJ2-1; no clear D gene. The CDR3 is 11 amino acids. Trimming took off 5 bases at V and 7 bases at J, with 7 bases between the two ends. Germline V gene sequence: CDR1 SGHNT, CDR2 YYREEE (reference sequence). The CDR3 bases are TGTGCCAGCAGTACAGCAAATGAGCAGTTCTTC. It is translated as CASSTANEQFF.

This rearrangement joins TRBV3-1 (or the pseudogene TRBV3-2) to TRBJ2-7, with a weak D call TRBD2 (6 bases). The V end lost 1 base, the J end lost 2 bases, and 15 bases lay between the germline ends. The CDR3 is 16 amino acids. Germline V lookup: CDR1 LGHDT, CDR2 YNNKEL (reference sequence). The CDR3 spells CASSQGAGGAPYEQYF. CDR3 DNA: TGTGCCAGCAGCCAAGGGGCGGGCGGGGCCCCCTACGAGCAGTACTTC.

The CDR3 DNA follows: TGTGCCAGCGAGTTCGCAGGGGCTGGAAACACCATATATTTT. Encoded protein: CASEFAGAGNTIYF. This chain uses TRBV2 with TRBJ1-3; maybe TRBD1 (6 bases). The CDR3 is 14 amino acids. The V and J ends lost 8 bases and 2 bases respectively, with 13 bases between them. The germline gives CDR1 SNHLY, CDR2 FYNNEI.

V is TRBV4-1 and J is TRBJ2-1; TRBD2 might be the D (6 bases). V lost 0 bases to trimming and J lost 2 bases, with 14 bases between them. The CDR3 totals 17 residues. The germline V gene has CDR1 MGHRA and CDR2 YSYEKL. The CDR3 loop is CASSQEWRGRTYNEQFF. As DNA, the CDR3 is TGCGCCAGCAGCCAAGAATGGCGGGGAAGAACCTACAATGAGCAGTTCTTC.

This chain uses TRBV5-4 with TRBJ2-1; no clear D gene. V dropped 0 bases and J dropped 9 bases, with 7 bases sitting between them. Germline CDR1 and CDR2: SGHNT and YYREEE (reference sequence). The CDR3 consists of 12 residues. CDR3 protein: CASSLGAGEQFF. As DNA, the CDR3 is TGTGCCAGCAGCTTGGGGGCAGGTGAGCAGTTCTTC.

This chain's CDR3 is CASSQGLGSYEQYF. The CDR3 DNA is TGCGCCAGCAGCCAAGGTCTGGGGAGCTACGAGCAGTACTTC. The chain couples TRBV4-1 to TRBJ2-7; TRBD2 might be the D (5 bases). Germline lookup yields CDR1 MGHRA and CDR2 YSYEKL. The CDR3 length is 14 residues. The ends were cut back, 1 base at V and 3 bases at J, with 10 bases in the middle.

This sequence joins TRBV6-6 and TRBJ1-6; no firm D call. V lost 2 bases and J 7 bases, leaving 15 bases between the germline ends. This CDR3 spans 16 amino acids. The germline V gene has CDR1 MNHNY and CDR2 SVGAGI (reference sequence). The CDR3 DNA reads TGTGCCAGCAGTTACGGTTTGACGGGTGGGAATTCACCCCTCCACTTT. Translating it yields CASSYGLTGGNSPLHF.

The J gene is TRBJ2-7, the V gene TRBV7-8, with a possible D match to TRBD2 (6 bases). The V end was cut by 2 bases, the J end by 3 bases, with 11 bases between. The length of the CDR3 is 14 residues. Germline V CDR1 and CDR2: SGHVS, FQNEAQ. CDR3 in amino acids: CASSLRRELYEQYF. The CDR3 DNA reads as TGTGCCAGCAGCTTAAGGAGGGAGCTCTACGAGCAGTACTTC.

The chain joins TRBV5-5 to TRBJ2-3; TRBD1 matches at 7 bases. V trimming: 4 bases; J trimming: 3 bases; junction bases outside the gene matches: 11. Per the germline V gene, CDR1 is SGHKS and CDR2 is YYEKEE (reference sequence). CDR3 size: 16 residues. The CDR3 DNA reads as TGTGCCAGCAGCGAATACGACAGGGTCAGTACAGATACGCAGTATTTT. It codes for CASSEYDRVSTDTQYF.

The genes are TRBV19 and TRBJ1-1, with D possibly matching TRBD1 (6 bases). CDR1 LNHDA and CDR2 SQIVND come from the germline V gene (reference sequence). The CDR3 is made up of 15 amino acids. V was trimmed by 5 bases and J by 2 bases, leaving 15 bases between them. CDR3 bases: TGTGCCAGTAGTCAACGATGGGGGACAAACACTGAAGCTTTCTTT. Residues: CASSQRWGTNTEAFF.

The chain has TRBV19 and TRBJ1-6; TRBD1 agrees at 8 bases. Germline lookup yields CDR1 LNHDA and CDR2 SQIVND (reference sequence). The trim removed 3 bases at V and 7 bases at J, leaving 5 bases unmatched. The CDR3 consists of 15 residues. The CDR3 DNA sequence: TGTGCCAGTAGTATTCAGACAGGGGTAAATTCACCCCTCCACTTT. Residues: CASSIQTGVNSPLHF. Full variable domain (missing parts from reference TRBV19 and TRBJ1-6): DGGITQSPKYLFRKEGQNVTLSCEQNLNHDAMYWYRQDPGQGLRLIYYSQIVNDFQKGDIAEGYSVSREKKESFPLTVTSAQKNPTAFYLCASSIQTGVNSPLHFGNGTRLTVT.

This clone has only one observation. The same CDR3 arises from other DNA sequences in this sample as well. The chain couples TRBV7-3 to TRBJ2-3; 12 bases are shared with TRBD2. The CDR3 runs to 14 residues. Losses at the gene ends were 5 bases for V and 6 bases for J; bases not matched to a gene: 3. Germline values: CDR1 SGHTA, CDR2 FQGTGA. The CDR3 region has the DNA TGTGCCAGCAGCCTTACTAGCGGGGGGGATACGCAGTATTTT. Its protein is CASSLTSGGDTQYF.

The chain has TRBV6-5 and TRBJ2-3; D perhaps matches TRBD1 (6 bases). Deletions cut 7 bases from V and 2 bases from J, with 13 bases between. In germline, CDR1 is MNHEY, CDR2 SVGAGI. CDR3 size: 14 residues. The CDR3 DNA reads TGTGCCAGCACTACAGGGCAAACCACAGATACGCAGTATTTT. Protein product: CASTTGQTTDTQYF.

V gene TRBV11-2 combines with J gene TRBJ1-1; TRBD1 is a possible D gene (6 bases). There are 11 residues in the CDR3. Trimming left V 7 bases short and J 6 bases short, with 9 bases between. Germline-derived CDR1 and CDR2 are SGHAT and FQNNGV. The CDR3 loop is CASTRTAEAFF. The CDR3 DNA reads TGTGCCAGCACTCGGACAGCTGAAGCTTTCTTT.

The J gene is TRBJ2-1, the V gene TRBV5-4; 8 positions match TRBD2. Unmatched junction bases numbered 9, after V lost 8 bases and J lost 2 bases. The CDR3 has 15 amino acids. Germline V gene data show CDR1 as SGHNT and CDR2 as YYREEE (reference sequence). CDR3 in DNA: TGTGCCAGTCATCCCGGGGGGGTTACCTACAATGAGCAGTTCTTC. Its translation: CASHPGGVTYNEQFF.

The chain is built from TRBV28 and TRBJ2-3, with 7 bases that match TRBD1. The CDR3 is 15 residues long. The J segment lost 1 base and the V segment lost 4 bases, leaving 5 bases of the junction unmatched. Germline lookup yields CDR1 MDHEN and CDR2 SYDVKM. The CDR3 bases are TGTGCCAGCAGTTCACCGGGACAGCGCACAGATACGCAGTATTTT. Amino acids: CASSSPGQRTDTQYF.

In DNA form, the CDR3 reads TGTGCCTGGAGTGCCGGGACTTCGAACACTGAAGCTTTCTTT. This codes for CAWSAGTSNTEAFF. The V and J genes are TRBV30 and TRBJ1-1, with D possibly matching TRBD1 (5 bases). V was clipped by 1 base and J by 1 base, with 10 bases between them. Per germline, CDR1 GTSNPN and CDR2 SVGIG (reference sequence). The CDR3 is 14 amino acids.

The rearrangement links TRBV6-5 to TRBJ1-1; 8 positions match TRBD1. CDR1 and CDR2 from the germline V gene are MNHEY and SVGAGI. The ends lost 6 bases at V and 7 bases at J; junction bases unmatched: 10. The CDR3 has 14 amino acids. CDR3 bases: TGTGCCAGCAGCCTACATCTACAGGGGGATGAAGCTTTCTTT. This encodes CASSLHLQGDEAFF.

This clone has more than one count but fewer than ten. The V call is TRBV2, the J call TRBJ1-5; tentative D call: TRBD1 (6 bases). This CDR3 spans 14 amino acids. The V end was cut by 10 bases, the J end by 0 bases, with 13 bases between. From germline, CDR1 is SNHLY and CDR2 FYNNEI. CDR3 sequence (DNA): TGTGCCACCGGGACACAATATAGCAATCAGCCCCAGCATTTT. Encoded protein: CATGTQYSNQPQHF.

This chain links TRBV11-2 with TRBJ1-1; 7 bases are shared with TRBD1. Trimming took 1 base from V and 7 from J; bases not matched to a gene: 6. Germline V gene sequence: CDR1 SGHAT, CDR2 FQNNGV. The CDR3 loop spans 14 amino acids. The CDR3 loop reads CASSLAGGISEAFF. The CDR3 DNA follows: TGTGCCAGCAGCTTAGCAGGGGGGATTAGTGAAGCTTTCTTT.

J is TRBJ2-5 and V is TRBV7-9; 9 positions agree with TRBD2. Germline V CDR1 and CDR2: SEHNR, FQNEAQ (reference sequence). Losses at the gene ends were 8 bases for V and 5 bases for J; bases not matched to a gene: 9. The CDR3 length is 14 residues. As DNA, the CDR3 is TGTGCCAGCGTTAGCGGGGGCCAGGGGGAGACCCAGTACTTC. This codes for CASVSGGQGETQYF.